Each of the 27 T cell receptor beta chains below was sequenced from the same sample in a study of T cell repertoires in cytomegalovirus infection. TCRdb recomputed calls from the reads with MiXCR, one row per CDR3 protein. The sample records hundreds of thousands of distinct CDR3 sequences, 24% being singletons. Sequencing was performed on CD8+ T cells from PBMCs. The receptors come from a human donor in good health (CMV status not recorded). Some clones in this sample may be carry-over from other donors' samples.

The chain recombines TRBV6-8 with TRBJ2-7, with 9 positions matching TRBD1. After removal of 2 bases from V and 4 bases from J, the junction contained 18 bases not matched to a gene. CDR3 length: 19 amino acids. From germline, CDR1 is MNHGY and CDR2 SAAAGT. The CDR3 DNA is TGTGCCAGCAGTTACCTACCACCTACAGGGGGCTTCTTGTTTTACGAGCAGTACGTC. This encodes CASSYLPPTGGFLFYEQYV.

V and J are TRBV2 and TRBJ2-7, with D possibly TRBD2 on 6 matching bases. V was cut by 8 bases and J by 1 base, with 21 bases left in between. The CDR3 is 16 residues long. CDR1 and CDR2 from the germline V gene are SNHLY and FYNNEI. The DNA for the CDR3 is TGTGCCAGCCACGGGGGTCCGCTCCCGGTTTCCTACGAGCAGTACGTC. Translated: CASHGGPLPVSYEQYV.

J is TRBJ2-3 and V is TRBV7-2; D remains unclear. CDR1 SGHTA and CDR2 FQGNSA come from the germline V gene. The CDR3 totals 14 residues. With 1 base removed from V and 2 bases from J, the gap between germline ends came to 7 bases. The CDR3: CASSLEPYTDTQYF. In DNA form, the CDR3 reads TGTGCCAGCAGCTTAGAACCCTACACAGATACGCAGTATTTT.

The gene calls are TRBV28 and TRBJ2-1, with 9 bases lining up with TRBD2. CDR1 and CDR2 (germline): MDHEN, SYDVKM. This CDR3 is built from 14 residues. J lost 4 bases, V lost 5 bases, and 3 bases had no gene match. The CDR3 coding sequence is TGTGCCAGCAGTGGAGCGGGGGGTTACAATGAGCAGTTCTTC. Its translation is CASSGAGGYNEQFF.

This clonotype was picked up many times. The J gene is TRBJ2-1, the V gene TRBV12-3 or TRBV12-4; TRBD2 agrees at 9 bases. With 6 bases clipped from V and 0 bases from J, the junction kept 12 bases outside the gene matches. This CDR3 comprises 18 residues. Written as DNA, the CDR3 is TGTGCCAGCAGCCCCGGGACTAGCTTAAGGAGCTCCTACAATGAGCAGTTCTTC. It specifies CASSPGTSLRSSYNEQFF.

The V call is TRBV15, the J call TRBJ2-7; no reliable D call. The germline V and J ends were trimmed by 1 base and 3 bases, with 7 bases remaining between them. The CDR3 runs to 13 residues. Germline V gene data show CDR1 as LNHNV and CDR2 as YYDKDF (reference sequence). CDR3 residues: CATSRGISYEQYV. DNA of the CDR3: TGTGCCACCAGCAGAGGCATAAGCTACGAGCAGTACGTC.

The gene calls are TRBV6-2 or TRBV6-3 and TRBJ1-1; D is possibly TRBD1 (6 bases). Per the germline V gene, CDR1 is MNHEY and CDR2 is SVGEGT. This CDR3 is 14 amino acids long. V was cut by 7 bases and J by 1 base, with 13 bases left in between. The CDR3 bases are TGTGCCAGCACCACGACGGGGGCGAACACTGAAGCTTTCTTT. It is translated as CASTTTGANTEAFF.

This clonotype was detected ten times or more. This CDR3 is CASSPTEGTWQGNEQFF. The CDR3 bases are TGTGCCAGCTCACCGACGGAAGGGACCTGGCAAGGGAATGAGCAGTTCTTC. This chain joins TRBV18 and TRBJ2-1; D might be TRBD1 or TRBD2, each matching 5 bases. Germline loops: CDR1 KGHSH, CDR2 LQKENI. Trimming cost V 3 bases and J 7 bases, with 22 bases left between them. The CDR3 has 17 amino acids.

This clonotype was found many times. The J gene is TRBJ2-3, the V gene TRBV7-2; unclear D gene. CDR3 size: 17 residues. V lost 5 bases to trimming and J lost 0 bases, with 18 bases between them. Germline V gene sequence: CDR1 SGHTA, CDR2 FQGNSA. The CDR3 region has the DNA TGTGCCAGCAGCGTAACATGGACCCTACCCAGCACAGATACGCAGTATTTT. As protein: CASSVTWTLPSTDTQYF.

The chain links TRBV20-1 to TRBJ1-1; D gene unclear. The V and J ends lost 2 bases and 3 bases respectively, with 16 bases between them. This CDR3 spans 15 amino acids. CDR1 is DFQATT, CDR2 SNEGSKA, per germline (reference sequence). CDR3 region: CSARRSMGSDTEAFF. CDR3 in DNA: TGCAGTGCTAGAAGATCTATGGGGTCGGACACTGAAGCTTTCTTT.

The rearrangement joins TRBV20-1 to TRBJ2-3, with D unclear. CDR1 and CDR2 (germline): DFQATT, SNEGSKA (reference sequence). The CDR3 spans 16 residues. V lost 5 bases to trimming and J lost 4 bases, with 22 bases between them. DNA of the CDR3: TGCAGTGCTCGACCGCGTCTAGGGTACGCCCCAGATACGCAGTATTTT. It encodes CSARPRLGYAPDTQYF.

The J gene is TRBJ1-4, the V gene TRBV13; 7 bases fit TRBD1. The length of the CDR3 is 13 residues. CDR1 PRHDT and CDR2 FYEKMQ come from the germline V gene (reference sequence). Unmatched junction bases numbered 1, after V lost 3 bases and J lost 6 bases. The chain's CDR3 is CASSLGTDEKLFF. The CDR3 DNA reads TGTGCCAGCAGCTTGGGGACAGATGAAAAACTGTTTTTT.

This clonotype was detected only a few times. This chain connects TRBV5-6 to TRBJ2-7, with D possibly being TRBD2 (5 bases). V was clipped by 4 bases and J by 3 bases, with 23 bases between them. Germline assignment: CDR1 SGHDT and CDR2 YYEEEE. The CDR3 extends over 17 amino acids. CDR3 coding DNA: TGTGCCAGCAGCCCCCGGGTTTACTCCCGGGATGGCTACGAGCAGTACGTC. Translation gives CASSPRVYSRDGYEQYV.

The DNA for the CDR3 is TGCGCCAGCAGCTACTCCGGGACAGGGGAGGCGGGTAATGGCTACACCTTC. Its translation is CASSYSGTGEAGNGYTF. The chain recombines TRBV4-1 with TRBJ1-2; TRBD1 aligns across 10 bases. J gave up 6 bases and V 5 bases, and 15 bases lay outside the gene matches. The germline V gene encodes CDR1 MGHRA and CDR2 YSYEKL. CDR3 length: 17 amino acids.

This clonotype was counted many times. In DNA form, the CDR3 reads TGTGCCAGCAGACTAGGCCTCCAACAAGATACGCAGTATTTT. Translating gives CASRLGLQQDTQYF. The V and J genes are TRBV7-8 and TRBJ2-3; tentatively, D is TRBD2 (5 bases). CDR3 length: 14 amino acids. The ends were cut back, 6 bases at V and 5 bases at J, with 15 bases in the middle. The germline V gene has CDR1 SGHVS and CDR2 FQNEAQ.

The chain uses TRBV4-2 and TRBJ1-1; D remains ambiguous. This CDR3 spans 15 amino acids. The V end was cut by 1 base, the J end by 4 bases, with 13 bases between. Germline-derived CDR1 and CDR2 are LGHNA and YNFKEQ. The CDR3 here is CASSQGITGGTEAFF. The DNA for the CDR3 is TGTGCCAGCAGCCAAGGCATCACGGGTGGCACTGAAGCTTTCTTT.

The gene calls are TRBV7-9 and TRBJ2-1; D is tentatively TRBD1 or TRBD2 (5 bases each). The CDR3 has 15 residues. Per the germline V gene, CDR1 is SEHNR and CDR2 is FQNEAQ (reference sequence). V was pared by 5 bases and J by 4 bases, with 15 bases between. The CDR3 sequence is CASSPDGTYYNEQFF. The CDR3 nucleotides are TGTGCCAGCAGCCCCGACGGGACCTATTACAATGAGCAGTTCTTC.

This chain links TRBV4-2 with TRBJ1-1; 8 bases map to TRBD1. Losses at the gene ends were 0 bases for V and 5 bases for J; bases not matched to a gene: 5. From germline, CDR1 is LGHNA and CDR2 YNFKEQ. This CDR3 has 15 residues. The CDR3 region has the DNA TGTGCCAGCAGCCAAGAACAGGGGGGAGAAACTGAAGCTTTCTTT. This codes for CASSQEQGGETEAFF.

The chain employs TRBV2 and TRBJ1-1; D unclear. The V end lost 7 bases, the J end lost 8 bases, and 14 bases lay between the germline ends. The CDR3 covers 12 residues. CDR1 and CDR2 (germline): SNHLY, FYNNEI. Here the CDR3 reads CASNLGSLEAFF. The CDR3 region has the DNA TGTGCCAGCAATCTCGGCAGCCTCGAAGCTTTCTTT.

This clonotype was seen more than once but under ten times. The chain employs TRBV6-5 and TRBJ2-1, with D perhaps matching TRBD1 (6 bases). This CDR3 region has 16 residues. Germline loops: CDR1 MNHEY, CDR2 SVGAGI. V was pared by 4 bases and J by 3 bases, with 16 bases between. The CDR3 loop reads CASSLGGTHVYNEQFF. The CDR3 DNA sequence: TGTGCCAGCAGTTTAGGGGGAACCCACGTCTACAATGAGCAGTTCTTC.

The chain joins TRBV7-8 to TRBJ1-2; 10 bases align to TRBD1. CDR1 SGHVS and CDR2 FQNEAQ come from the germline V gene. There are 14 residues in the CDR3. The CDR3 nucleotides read TGTGCTAGCGCTGGGACAGGGGTGAAGGCTGGCTACACCTTC. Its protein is CASAGTGVKAGYTF.

The CDR3 is CASSEGPSGGAETQYF. For the CDR3, the DNA is TGTGCCAGCAGTGAAGGTCCTAGCGGGGGGGCGGAAACGCAGTATTTT. V usage is TRBV2 and J usage is TRBJ2-3; 12 bases fit TRBD2. The CDR3 spans 16 residues. J was trimmed by 9 bases and V by 1 base; bases with no gene match: 8. The germline V gene encodes CDR1 SNHLY and CDR2 FYNNEI.

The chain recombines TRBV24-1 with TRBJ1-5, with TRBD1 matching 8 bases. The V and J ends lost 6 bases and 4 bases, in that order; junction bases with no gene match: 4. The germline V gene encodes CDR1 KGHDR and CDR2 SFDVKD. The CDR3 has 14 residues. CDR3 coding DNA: TGTGCCACCAGTTCAGGGGGCAAGAATCAGCCCCAGCATTTT. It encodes CATSSGGKNQPQHF.

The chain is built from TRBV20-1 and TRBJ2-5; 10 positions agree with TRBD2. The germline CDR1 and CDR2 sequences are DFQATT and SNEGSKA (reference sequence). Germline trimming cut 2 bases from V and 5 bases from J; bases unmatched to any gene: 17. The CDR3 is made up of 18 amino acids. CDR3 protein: CSARRDAGTSVFWETQYF. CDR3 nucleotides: TGCAGTGCTAGAAGGGATGCCGGGACTAGCGTTTTTTGGGAGACCCAGTACTTC.

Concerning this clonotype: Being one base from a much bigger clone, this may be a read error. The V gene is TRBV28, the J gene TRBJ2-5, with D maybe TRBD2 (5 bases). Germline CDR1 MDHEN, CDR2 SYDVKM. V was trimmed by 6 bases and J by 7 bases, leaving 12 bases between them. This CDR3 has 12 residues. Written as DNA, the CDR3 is TGTGCCAGCAGAAAAGGCCGGGGGACCCAGTACTTC. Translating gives CASRKGRGTQYF.

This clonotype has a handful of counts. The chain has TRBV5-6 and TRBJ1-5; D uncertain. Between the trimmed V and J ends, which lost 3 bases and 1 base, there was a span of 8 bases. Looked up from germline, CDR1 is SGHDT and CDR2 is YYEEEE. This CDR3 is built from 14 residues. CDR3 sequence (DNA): TGTGCCAGCAGCTCAGCCTGGAGCAATCAGCCCCAGCATTTT. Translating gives CASSSAWSNQPQHF.

In DNA form, the CDR3 reads TGTGCCAGCAGCATATGGGCAGGCCAAGAGACCCAGTACTTC. Translated: CASSIWAGQETQYF. The V and J genes are TRBV7-3 and TRBJ2-5; no clear D gene. CDR1 is SGHTA, CDR2 FQGTGA, per germline. V lost 5 bases to trimming and J lost 1 base, with 11 bases between them. This CDR3 region has 14 residues. The full variable domain, rest sourced from reference TRBV7-3 and TRBJ2-5, is GAGVSQTPSNKVTEKGKYVELRCDPISGHTALYWYRQSLGQGPEFLIYFQGTGAADDSGLPNDRFFAVRPEGSVSTLKIQRTERGDSAVYLCASSIWAGQETQYFGPGTRLLVL.